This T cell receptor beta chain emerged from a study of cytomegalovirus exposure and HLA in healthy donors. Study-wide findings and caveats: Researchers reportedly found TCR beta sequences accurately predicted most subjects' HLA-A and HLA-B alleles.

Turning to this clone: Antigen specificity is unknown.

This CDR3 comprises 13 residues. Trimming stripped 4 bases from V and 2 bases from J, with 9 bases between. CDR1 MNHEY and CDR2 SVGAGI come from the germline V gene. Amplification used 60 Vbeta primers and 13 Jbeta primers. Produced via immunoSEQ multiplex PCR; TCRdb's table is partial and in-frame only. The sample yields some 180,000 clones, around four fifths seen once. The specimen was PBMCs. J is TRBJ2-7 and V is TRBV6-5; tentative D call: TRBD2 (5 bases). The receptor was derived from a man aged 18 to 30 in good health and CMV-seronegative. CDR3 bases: TGTGCCAGCAGTTGGAGGTTCGCCTACGAGCAGTACTTC. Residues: CASSWRFAYEQYF.